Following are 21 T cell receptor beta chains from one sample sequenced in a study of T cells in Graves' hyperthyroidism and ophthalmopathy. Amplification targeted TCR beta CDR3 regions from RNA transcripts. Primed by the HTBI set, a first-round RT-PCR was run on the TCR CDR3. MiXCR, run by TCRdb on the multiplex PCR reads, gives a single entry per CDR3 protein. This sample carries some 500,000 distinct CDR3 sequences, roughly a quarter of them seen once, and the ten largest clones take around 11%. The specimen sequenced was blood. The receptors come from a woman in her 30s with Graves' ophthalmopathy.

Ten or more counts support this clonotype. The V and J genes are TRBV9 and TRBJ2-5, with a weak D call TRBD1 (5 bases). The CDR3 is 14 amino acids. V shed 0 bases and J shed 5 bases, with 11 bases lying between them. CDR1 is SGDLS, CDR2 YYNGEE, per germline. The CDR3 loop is CASSVGQGRETQYF. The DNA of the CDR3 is TGTGCCAGCAGCGTAGGCCAGGGCAGGGAGACCCAGTACTTC. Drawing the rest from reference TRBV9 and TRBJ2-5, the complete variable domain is DSGVTQTPKHLITATGQRVTLRCSPRSGDLSVYWYQQSLDQGLQFLIQYYNGEERAKGNILERFSAQQFPDLHSELNLSSLELGDSALYFCASSVGQGRETQYFGPGTRLLVL.

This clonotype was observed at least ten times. The DNA of the CDR3 is TGTGCCAGCAGTTTGATGGCCAGGGGCTACGAGCAGTACTTC. Translated, it gives CASSLMARGYEQYF. This sequence joins TRBV28 and TRBJ2-7, with a tentative D call TRBD1 (6 bases). The V gene's germline CDR1 is MDHEN and CDR2 SYDVKM. The CDR3 is made up of 14 amino acids. The V end was cut by 3 bases, the J end by 3 bases, with 12 bases between.

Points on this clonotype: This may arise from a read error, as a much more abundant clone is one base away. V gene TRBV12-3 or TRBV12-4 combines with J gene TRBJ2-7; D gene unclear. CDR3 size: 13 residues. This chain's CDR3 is CVSTWAHSYEQYF. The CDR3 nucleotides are TGTGTCAGCACGTGGGCCCACTCCTACGAGCAGTACTTC.

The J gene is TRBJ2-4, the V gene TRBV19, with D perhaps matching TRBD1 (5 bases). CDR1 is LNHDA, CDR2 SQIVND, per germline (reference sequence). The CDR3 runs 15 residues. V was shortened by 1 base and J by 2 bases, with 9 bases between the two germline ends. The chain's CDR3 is CASSIGGQPKNIQYF. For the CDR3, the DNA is TGTGCCAGTAGTATAGGAGGACAACCCAAAAACATTCAGTACTTC.

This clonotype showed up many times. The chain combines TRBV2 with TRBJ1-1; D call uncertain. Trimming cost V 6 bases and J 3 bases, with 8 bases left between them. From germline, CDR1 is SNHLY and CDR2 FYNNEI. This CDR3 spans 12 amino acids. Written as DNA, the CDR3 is TGTGCCAGCAGGGTATCTTACACTGAAGCTTTCTTT. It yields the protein CASRVSYTEAFF.

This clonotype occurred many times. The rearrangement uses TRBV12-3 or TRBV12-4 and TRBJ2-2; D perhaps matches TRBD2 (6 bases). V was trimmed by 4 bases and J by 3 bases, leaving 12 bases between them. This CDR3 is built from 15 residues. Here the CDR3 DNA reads TGTGCCAGCAGTTCCCCCGGCGGGGACACCGGGGAGCTGTTTTTT. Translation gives CASSSPGGDTGELFF.

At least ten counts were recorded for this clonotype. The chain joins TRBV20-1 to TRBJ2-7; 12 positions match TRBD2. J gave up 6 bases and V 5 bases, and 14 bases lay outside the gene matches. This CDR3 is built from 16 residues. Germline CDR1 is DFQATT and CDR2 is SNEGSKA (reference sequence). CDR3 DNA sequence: TGCAGTGCTGAGCGACTAGCGGGGGCCGCTCGGGGCGAGCAGTACTTC. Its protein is CSAERLAGAARGEQYF.

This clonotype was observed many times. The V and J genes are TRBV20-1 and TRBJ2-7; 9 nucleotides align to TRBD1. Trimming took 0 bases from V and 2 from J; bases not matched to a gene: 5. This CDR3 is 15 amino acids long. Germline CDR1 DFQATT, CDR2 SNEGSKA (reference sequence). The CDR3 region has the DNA TGCAGTGCTAGAGACCCCGGGACAGGGCCCTACGAGCAGTACTTC. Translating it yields CSARDPGTGPYEQYF.

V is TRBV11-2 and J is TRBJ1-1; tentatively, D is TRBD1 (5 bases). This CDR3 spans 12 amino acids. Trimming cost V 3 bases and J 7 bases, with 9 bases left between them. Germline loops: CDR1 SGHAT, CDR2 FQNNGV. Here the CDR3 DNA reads TGTGCCAGCAGCTTTCGAACAGGTGAAGCTTTCTTT. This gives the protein CASSFRTGEAFF.

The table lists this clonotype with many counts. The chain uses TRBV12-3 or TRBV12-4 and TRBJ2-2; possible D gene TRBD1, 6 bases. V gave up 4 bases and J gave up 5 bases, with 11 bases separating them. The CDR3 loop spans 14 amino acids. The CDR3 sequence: CASSYGQSTGELFF. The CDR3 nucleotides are TGTGCCAGCAGTTACGGACAGTCTACCGGGGAGCTGTTTTTT.

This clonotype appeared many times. In DNA, the CDR3 is TGTGCCAGCAGCCAAGGGTCCAATCGGGGTGGGACTAACTATGGCTACACCTTC. Amino acid sequence: CASSQGSNRGGTNYGYTF. V and J are TRBV4-2 and TRBJ1-2, with unresolved D. There are 18 residues in the CDR3. Per the germline V gene, CDR1 is LGHNA and CDR2 is YNFKEQ. Trimming left V 1 base short and J 0 bases short, with 18 bases between.

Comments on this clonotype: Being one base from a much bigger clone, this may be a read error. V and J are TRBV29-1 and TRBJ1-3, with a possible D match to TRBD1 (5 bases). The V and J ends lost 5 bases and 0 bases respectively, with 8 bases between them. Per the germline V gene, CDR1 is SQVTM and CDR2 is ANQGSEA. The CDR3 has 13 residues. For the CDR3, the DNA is TGCAGCGTTTGGACATACTCTGGAAACACCATATATTTT. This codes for CSVWTYSGNTIYF.

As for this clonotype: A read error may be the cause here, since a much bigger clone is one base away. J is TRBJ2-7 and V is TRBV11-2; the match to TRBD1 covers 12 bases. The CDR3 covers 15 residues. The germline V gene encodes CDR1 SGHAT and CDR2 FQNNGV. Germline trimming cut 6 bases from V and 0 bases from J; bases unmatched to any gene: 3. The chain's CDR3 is CASRRDRGLSYEQYF. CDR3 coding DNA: TGTGCCAGCAGACGGGACAGGGGGCTCTCCTACGAGCAGTACTTC.

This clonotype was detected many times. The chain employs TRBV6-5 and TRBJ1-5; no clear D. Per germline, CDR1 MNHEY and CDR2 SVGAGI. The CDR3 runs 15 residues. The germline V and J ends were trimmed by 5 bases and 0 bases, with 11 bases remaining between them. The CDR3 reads CASSPRTDSNQPQHF. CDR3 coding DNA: TGTGCCAGCAGTCCCCGGACGGATAGCAATCAGCCCCAGCATTTT.

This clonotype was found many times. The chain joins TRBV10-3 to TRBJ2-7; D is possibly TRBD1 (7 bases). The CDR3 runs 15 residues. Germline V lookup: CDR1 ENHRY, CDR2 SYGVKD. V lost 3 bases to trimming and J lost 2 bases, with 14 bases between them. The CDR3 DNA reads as TGTGCCATCAGTGAAGGAGTCAGGGGGGCCTACGAGCAGTACTTC. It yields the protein CAISEGVRGAYEQYF.

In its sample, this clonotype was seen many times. CDR3 residues: CASSGNSYEQYF. For the CDR3, the DNA is TGTGCTAGTAGCGGGAACTCCTACGAGCAGTACTTC. This sequence joins TRBV12-5 and TRBJ2-7, with 7 bases lining up with TRBD2. Germline V CDR1 and CDR2: LGHNT, FRNRAP. The ends lost 8 bases at V and 0 bases at J; junction bases unmatched: 1. This CDR3 spans 12 amino acids.

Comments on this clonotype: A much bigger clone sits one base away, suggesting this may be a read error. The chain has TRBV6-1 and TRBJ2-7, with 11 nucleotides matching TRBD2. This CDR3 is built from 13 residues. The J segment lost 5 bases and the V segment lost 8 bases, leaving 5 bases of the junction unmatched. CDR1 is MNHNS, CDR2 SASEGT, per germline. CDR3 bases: TGTGCCAGCGCCATAGCGGGGGGGCACGAGCAGTACTTC. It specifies CASAIAGGHEQYF.

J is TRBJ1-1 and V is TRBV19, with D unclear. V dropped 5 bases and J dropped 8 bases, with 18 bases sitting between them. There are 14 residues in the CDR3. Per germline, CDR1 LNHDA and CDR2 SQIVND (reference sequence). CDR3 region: CASSGSFRRKEAFF. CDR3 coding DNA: TGTGCCAGTAGTGGGTCGTTCAGGAGGAAAGAAGCTTTCTTT.

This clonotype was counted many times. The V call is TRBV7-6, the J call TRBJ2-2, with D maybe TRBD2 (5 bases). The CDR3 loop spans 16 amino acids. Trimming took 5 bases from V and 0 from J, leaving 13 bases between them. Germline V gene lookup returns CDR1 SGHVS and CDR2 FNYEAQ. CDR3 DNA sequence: TGTGCCAGCAGCCCTCCCCCACTAGCGAACACCGGGGAGCTGTTTTTT. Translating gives CASSPPPLANTGELFF.

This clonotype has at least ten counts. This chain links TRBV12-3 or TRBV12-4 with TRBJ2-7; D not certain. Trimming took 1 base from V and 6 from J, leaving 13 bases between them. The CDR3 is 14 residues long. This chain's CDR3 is CASSLGEGRAEQYF. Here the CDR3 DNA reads TGTGCCAGCAGTTTAGGTGAAGGTCGTGCCGAGCAGTACTTC.

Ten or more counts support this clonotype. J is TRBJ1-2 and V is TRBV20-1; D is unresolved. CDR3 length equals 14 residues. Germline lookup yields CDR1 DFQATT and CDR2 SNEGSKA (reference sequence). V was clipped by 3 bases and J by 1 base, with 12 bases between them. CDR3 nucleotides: TGCAGTGCTAGCTTGCAGGTAGTTAACTATGGCTACACCTTC. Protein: CSASLQVVNYGYTF.